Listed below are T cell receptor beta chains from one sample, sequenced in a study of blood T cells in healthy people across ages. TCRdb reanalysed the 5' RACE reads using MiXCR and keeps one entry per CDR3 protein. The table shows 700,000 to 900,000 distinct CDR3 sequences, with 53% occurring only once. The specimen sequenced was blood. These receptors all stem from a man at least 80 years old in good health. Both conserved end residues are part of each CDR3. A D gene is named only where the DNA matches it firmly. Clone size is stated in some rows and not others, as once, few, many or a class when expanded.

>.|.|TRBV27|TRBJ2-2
TGTGCCAGCAGCTGGGGGGGGGCCGCGCCCGGGGAGCTGTTTTTT
CASSWGGAAPGELFF
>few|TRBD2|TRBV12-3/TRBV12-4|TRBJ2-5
TGTGCCAGCAGACCCGGGACGTCGGTACTAGCGGGAGGGGGGGAGCAGTACTTC
CASRPGTSVLAGGGEQYF
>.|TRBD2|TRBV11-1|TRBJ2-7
TGTGCCAGCAGCATAACGCCCCCGGGACTAGGGTCCTACGAGCAGTACTTC
CASSITPPGLGSYEQYF
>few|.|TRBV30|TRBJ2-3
TGTGCCTGGAGTGTAACTGGACACAGAGACGCGTATTTT
CAWSVTGHRDAYF
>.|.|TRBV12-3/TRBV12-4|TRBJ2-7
TGTGCCAGCAACATAGGGAAATTTTCCTACGAGCAGTACTTC
CASNIGKFSYEQYF
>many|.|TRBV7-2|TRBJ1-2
TGTGCCAGCAGCTTTACTGGGGGGGTTAGCTATGGCTACACCTTC
CASSFTGGVSYGYTF
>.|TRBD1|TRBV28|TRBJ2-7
TGTGCCAGCAGTTTTTCCGGACAGGGTAGCCCCTACGAGCAGTACTTC
CASSFSGQGSPYEQYF
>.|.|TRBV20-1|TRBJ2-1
TGCAGTGTTGGGAGCAGGGCCAGCTCCTACAATGAGCAGTTCTTC
CSVGSRASSYNEQFF
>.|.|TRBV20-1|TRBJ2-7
TGCAGTGCTAGAGGCCCGGGAGACTACGAGCAGTACTTC
CSARGPGDYEQYF
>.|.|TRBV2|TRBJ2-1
TGTGCCAGCAGTGCCCCAGGCCTACCCGGTCCTGAGCAGTTCTTC
CASSAPGLPGPEQFF
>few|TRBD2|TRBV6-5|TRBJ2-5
TGTGCCAGCAACTCGGGGCTAGCGGGAGTAGAGACCCAGTACTTC
CASNSGLAGVETQYF